This T cell receptor beta chain appears in the sequencing data of a study of T-cell memory formation after mild COVID-19. The overall study: For the most part, TCR clusters were specific to one donor. The study, taken as a whole, reports: The pre-infection memory compartment contained some responding clones, suggesting cross-reactive memory joined. While clones contracting from day 15 to 85 were balanced between CD4 and CD8, later expanders leaned CD4+.

V lost 6 bases to trimming and J lost 7 bases, with 18 bases between them. The germline CDR1 and CDR2 sequences are MNHEY and SVGAGI. The CDR3 contains 14 residues. This clonotype has only a few counts. Its antigen is still unknown. MiXCR, run by TCRdb on the 5' RACE reads, gives a single entry per CDR3 protein. Of roughly 400,000 distinct CDR3 sequences detected, more than 15% appear once; the ten largest clones hold 20% to 25%. The sequence came from a man aged 18 to 35 who had mild COVID-19 (a few samples of this study predate the infection). Cell type and time point are not known. This chain uses TRBV6-5 with TRBJ1-2; the D gene is possibly TRBD1 (6 bases). Sequencing was done on a sample of PBMCs or a T cell subset sorted from them (not recorded which). The CDR3: CASSQGFALGGYTF. In DNA, the CDR3 is TGTGCCAGCAGCCAGGGGTTCGCGCTCGGTGGCTACACCTTC.